The clone carrying this T cell receptor (beta chain) has just a few counts. Its antigen is not known. This record comes from a study of beta chain features in type 1 diabetes. Overall study results and limits: Cells that show high TCR expression could be over-represented by cDNA sequencing. All four CD4+ subsets of Type 1 diabetes patients contained TCRB CDR3s that were moderately but significantly shorter. Healthy donors had naive, central memory and Treg TCRB repertoires that appeared less similar than those seen among patients.

Isolated RNA was reverse transcribed in full, so expressed TCRB transcripts were sequenced. Some 3.6 million reads was the average for naive, central memory and regulatory T cell samples. Some clones are missing from TCRdb's copy, which holds only in-frame ones; the method was immunoSEQ multiplex PCR. The profile covers about 340,000 clones, with approximately 12% appearing a single time and roughly 0.015% taken by the ten largest. This receptor was identified in a woman between 18 and 30 years old with type 1 diabetes. Input material: naive CD4+ T cells from blood.

The CDR3 loop reads CASIEQGYTEAFF. The CDR3, as DNA: TGTGCCAGCATAGAACAGGGCTACACTGAAGCTTTCTTT. J is TRBJ1-1 and V is TRBV2; possibly TRBD1 for D (6 bases). Looked up from germline, CDR1 is SNHLY and CDR2 is FYNNEI. V gave up 7 bases and J gave up 3 bases, with 12 bases separating them. The CDR3 totals 13 residues.